The 2 T cell receptor beta chains listed next were all sequenced from one sample in a study of identical twins. TCRdb re-derived calls from the 5' RACE reads in MiXCR, one entry per CDR3 protein. The repertoire includes about 520,000 distinct CDR3 sequences, around 20% of them detected once, and around 1% sits in the top ten. This sample was also put to use in a study of T cells expressing NK-cell markers.

What was sequenced was CD4+ T cells sorted from blood. All receptors come from a woman aged 18-35 years in good health.

This clonotype was recorded a few times. This rearrangement joins TRBV20-1 to TRBJ1-5; the D gene is possibly TRBD1 (5 bases). V lost 3 bases to trimming and J lost 3 bases, with 15 bases between them. This CDR3 is 15 amino acids long. Germline V CDR1 and CDR2: DFQATT, SNEGSKA (reference sequence). The CDR3 reads CSASAVWGYNQPQHF. CDR3 nucleotides: TGCAGTGCTAGCGCTGTATGGGGCTACAATCAGCCCCAGCATTTT.

V is TRBV20-1 and J is TRBJ1-5, with 9 bases that match TRBD1. This CDR3 has 15 residues. With 6 bases clipped from V and 5 bases from J, the junction kept 11 bases outside the gene matches. Germline values: CDR1 DFQATT, CDR2 SNEGSKA (reference sequence). CDR3 nucleotide sequence: TGCAGTGCACAAAACGACAGGGGGTTTGATCAGCCCCAGCATTTT. Amino acids: CSAQNDRGFDQPQHF.